A single sample gave rise to the 12 T cell receptor beta chains below, sequenced in a study of cytomegalovirus exposure and HLA in healthy donors. The PCR employed 60 Vbeta primers together with 13 Jbeta primers. TCRdb's table, derived via immunoSEQ multiplex PCR, lists solely in-frame clones and lacks some. Of approximately 85,000 clones detected, roughly 58% appear once; the ten largest clones hold around 5%. Sequencing was carried out using PBMCs. The receptors were sampled from a woman aged 30 to 39 in good health and CMV-seropositive.

The V gene is TRBV30, the J gene TRBJ2-3; D might be TRBD2 (7 bases). The CDR3 has 14 amino acids. V lost 7 bases and J 6 bases, leaving 20 bases between the germline ends. Germline CDR1 is GTSNPN and CDR2 is SVGIG (reference sequence). The CDR3 DNA reads as TGTGCCTCCACGACTCGGGGGGCCGGGGATACGCAGTATTTT. It encodes CASTTRGAGDTQYF.

This clone was picked up one time. The CDR3 region is CASSPGTGSEKLFF. The CDR3 DNA follows: TGTGCCAGCTCACCAGGGACAGGATCGGAAAAACTGTTTTTT. The chain is built from TRBV18 and TRBJ1-4, with TRBD1 matching over 8 bases. CDR1 and CDR2 from the germline V gene are KGHSH and LQKENI. V was pared by 2 bases and J by 8 bases, with 4 bases of the junction left unmatched. CDR3 length equals 14 residues.

V gene TRBV28 combines with J gene TRBJ2-1; TRBD2 matches at 14 bases. Losses at the gene ends were 0 bases for V and 7 bases for J; bases not matched to a gene: 8. Germline CDR1 is MDHEN and CDR2 is SYDVKM. The CDR3 loop spans 18 amino acids. The chain's CDR3 is CASSLWTSGGESRNEQFF. DNA of the CDR3: TGTGCCAGCAGTTTATGGACTAGCGGGGGGGAATCCCGGAATGAGCAGTTCTTC.

CDR3 bases: TGTGCCAGTAGCCCCACAGGGGGCGAGGGAGCTTTCTTT. This translates into CASSPTGGEGAFF. The rearrangement joins TRBV19 to TRBJ1-1, with 9 bases fitting TRBD1. The CDR3 is 13 amino acids. The germline V gene encodes CDR1 LNHDA and CDR2 SQIVND (reference sequence). J was trimmed by 10 bases and V by 6 bases; bases with no gene match: 9.

V gene TRBV2 combines with J gene TRBJ2-3; TRBD1 aligns across 8 bases. J was trimmed by 6 bases and V by 6 bases; bases with no gene match: 11. The CDR3 extends over 15 amino acids. CDR1 and CDR2 (germline): SNHLY, FYNNEI. The CDR3 region has the DNA TGTGCCAGCAGCGAGCAGGGGGCGTTCGGCGATACGCAGTATTTT. This codes for CASSEQGAFGDTQYF. Supplemented by reference TRBV2 and TRBJ2-3, the full variable domain reads EPEVTQTPSHQVTQMGQEVILRCVPISNHLYFYWYRQILGQKVEFLVSFYNNEISEKSEIFDDQFSVERPDGSNFTLKIRSTKLEDSAMYFCASSEQGAFGDTQYFGPGTRLTVL.

In DNA form, the CDR3 reads TGTGCCAGCTCACCGGAGGGGGCGAGTTCACCCCTCCACTTT. Residues: CASSPEGASSPLHF. V gene TRBV18 combines with J gene TRBJ1-6, with 7 bases that match TRBD1. The CDR3 covers 14 residues. V lost 3 bases, J lost 9 bases, and 5 bases stayed unmatched. Germline CDR1 and CDR2: KGHSH and LQKENI.

This chain links TRBV7-2 with TRBJ2-7; 7 bases line up with TRBD1. CDR1 is SGHTA, CDR2 FQGNSA, per germline. V trimming: 4 bases; J trimming: 1 base; junction bases outside the gene matches: 4. This CDR3 spans 14 amino acids. The CDR3 reads CASSSYRGSYEQYF. The CDR3 nucleotides are TGTGCCAGCAGCTCGTACAGGGGTTCCTACGAGCAGTACTTC. Looking up the rest from reference TRBV7-2 and TRBJ2-7 gives the full variable domain: GAGVSQSPSNKVTEKGKDVELRCDPISGHTALYWYRQSLGQGLEFLIYFQGNSAPDKSGLPSDRFSAERTGGSVSTLTIQRTQQEDSAVYLCASSSYRGSYEQYFGPGTRLTVT.

The chain carries TRBV7-3 and TRBJ2-7, with 8 bases matching TRBD2. Per germline, CDR1 SGHTA and CDR2 FQGTGA. The CDR3 contains 15 residues. Losses at the gene ends were 5 bases for V and 4 bases for J; bases not matched to a gene: 10. The DNA of the CDR3 is TGTGCCAGCAGCCCCCATGGGGGCGGGGGGTACGAGCAGTACTTC. Protein product: CASSPHGGGGYEQYF.

This clone was observed a handful of times. The chain links TRBV4-3 to TRBJ1-5; the D is unclear. This CDR3 is 15 amino acids long. V was cut by 4 bases and J by 4 bases, with 14 bases left in between. The germline V gene encodes CDR1 LGHNA and CDR2 YSLEER. CDR3 coding DNA: TGCGCCAGCAGCCCCCGTTACATAGCAAATCAGCCCCAGCATTTT. This gives the protein CASSPRYIANQPQHF.

The rearrangement joins TRBV6-5 to TRBJ1-1, with TRBD1 as a possible D gene (6 bases). CDR3 size: 15 residues. From germline, CDR1 is MNHEY and CDR2 SVGAGI. V lost 2 bases, J lost 1 base, and 11 bases lay in between. The CDR3 loop reads CASSYIRTANTEAFF. As DNA, the CDR3 is TGTGCCAGCAGTTACATCCGGACAGCGAACACTGAAGCTTTCTTT.

This clone was seen only once. The chain uses TRBV30 and TRBJ2-7, with D possibly matching TRBD1 (6 bases). The V end was cut by 1 base, the J end by 3 bases, with 7 bases between. The CDR3 totals 12 residues. Germline V gives CDR1 GTSNPN, CDR2 SVGIG (reference sequence). CDR3 residues: CAWSGGHYEQYF. The CDR3 DNA reads TGTGCCTGGAGTGGGGGGCACTACGAGCAGTACTTC. Full variable domain (remainder filled in from reference TRBV30 and TRBJ2-7): SQTIHQWPATLVQPVGSPLSLECTVEGTSNPNLYWYRQAAGRGLQLLFYSVGIGQISSEVPQNLSASRPQDRQFILSSKKLLLSDSGFYLCAWSGGHYEQYFGPGTRLTVT.

V gene TRBV4-3 combines with J gene TRBJ1-1, with 7 bases lining up with TRBD1. This CDR3 spans 19 amino acids. J was trimmed by 0 bases and V by 1 base; bases with no gene match: 14. Germline V gene data show CDR1 as LGHNA and CDR2 as YSLEER. The CDR3 sequence: CASSQVAVRGEFMNTEAFF. The CDR3 DNA sequence: TGCGCCAGCAGCCAAGTTGCAGTCAGGGGGGAATTCATGAACACTGAAGCTTTCTTT.